The 24 T cell receptor beta chains below come from one sample, sequenced in a study of glioma-infiltrating T cells (dated by TCRdb to 2016 to 2017). This sample was sequenced with an Illumina MiSeq. TCR alpha and beta CDR3 regions were amplified with the iRepertoire nested amplicon-rescue multiplex PCR (arm-PCR) platform from RNA. TCRdb reran the public reads through fastp at Q25 and MiXCR, keeping productive beta chains. Rows matching on CDR3 protein sequence are summarized as one entry with the most common DNA and genes. This sample comprises 100,000 to 150,000 distinct CDR3 sequences, 23% of them detected only once. The ten largest make up approximately 14% of the sample. Sequencing was carried out using glioma tissue, nonneoplastic brain tissue, or PBMCs (not recorded which). The receptors come from a human donor with low-grade glioma or glioblastoma, undergoing nonglioma brain surgery, or in good health (not recorded which).

In this sample, this clonotype turned up many times. This chain uses TRBV7-6 with TRBJ2-7, with TRBD1 matching 9 bases. This CDR3 comprises 17 residues. Germline assignment: CDR1 SGHVS and CDR2 FNYEAQ. The V segment lost 5 bases and the J segment 2 bases; nucleotides outside the gene matches: 13. CDR3 residues: CASSRAMGQGKAYEQYF. Written as DNA, the CDR3 is TGTGCCAGCAGCCGAGCCATGGGACAGGGTAAAGCCTACGAGCAGTACTTC.

This clonotype was detected a few times. A junction boundary mismatches the germline segment, possibly from a read error. This chain joins TRBV7-9 and TRBJ2-5; D remains ambiguous. The germline V gene encodes CDR1 SEHNR and CDR2 FQNEAQ (reference sequence). The length of the CDR3 is 13 residues. The CDR3, as DNA: TGTGCCAGCCGCTTAGTTTCCCAAGAGACCCAGTACTTC. It is translated as CASRLVSQETQYF.

Many counts were recorded for this clonotype. V gene TRBV6-6 combines with J gene TRBJ2-3, with 9 bases lining up with TRBD2. V trimming: 0 bases; J trimming: 3 bases; junction bases outside the gene matches: 4. The CDR3 totals 16 residues. Germline V gene data show CDR1 as MNHNY and CDR2 as SVGAGI (reference sequence). The CDR3 sequence: CASSYSASGATDTQYF. The CDR3 coding sequence is TGTGCCAGCAGTTACTCAGCTAGCGGGGCGACAGATACGCAGTATTTT.

Remarks on this clonotype: A much larger clone lies a single base off, so this may be a read error. V gene TRBV24-1 combines with J gene TRBJ2-3; 12 bases match TRBD2. Germline loops: CDR1 KGHDR, CDR2 SFDVKD. After removal of 3 bases from V and 3 bases from J, the junction contained 6 bases not matched to a gene. There are 17 residues in the CDR3. CDR3 DNA sequence: TGTGCCACCAGTGATACCCTAGCGGGAGGGGATACAGATACGCAGTATTTT. It encodes CATSDTLAGGDTDTQYF.

The table lists this clonotype with many counts. V gene TRBV6-1 combines with J gene TRBJ2-7, with D possibly TRBD1 on 5 matching bases. Germline-derived CDR1 and CDR2 are MNHNS and SASEGT. This CDR3 has 13 residues. Trimming pared 5 bases from V and 5 bases from J, leaving 13 bases between. Written as DNA, the CDR3 is TGTGCCAGCAGTCAGGGCCGCCGGAACGAGCAGTACTTC. This encodes CASSQGRRNEQYF.

Note on this clonotype: A much more abundant neighbour one base away suggests this may be a read error. The gene calls are TRBV2 and TRBJ1-2, with 8 bases identical to TRBD1. With 6 bases clipped from V and 10 bases from J, the junction kept 7 bases outside the gene matches. The CDR3 consists of 12 residues. Germline V CDR1 and CDR2: SNHLY, FYNNEI. The CDR3 loop reads CASSAAGGYYTF. The DNA of the CDR3 is TGTGCCAGCAGCGCTGCAGGGGGCTACTACACCTTC.

This clonotype was seen once. With a much larger clone just one base away, this may be a read error. This sequence joins TRBV12-3 or TRBV12-4 and TRBJ1-5, with 11 bases fitting TRBD1. CDR3 length: 17 amino acids. In DNA, the CDR3 is TGTGCCAGCAGTTCCGGGACAGGGGGGGATAGCAATCAGCACCAGCATTTT. Translation gives CASSSGTGGDSNQHQHF.

This clonotype showed up many times. The chain carries TRBV6-6 and TRBJ1-1, with D unresolved. The CDR3 consists of 16 residues. The V end was cut by 0 bases, the J end by 0 bases, with 11 bases between. Germline V gene lookup returns CDR1 MNHNY and CDR2 SVGAGI (reference sequence). As DNA, the CDR3 is TGTGCCAGCAGTTACTCTTACGGGATATTGAACACTGAAGCTTTCTTT. This gives the protein CASSYSYGILNTEAFF.

On this clonotype itself: At one end the junction does not follow the germline gene, possibly because of a read error. J is TRBJ1-2 and V is TRBV5-5, with a possible D match to TRBD1 (5 bases). This CDR3 has 15 amino acids. Germline V gene data show CDR1 as SGHKS and CDR2 as YYEKEE (reference sequence). CDR3 nucleotide sequence: TGTGCCAGCAGCTTGGGTTTGAGGACACCGGATGGCTACAACTTC. Its protein is CASSLGLRTPDGYNF.

This clonotype occurred many times. V is TRBV2 and J is TRBJ1-1, with TRBD1 identical over 7 bases. V lost 3 bases, J lost 2 bases, and 9 bases stayed unmatched. The CDR3 contains 16 residues. Germline V lookup: CDR1 SNHLY, CDR2 FYNNEI. DNA for the CDR3: TGTGCCAGCAGTGATTGGGACAGAACGCTTAACACTGAAGCTTTCTTT. Amino acids: CASSDWDRTLNTEAFF.

The chain couples TRBV4-1 to TRBJ1-5; D possibly corresponds to TRBD1 (6 bases). The CDR3 loop spans 15 amino acids. Germline CDR1 is MGHRA and CDR2 is YSYEKL. V lost 1 base to trimming and J lost 3 bases, with 10 bases between them. The CDR3 region is CASSQVGGDNQPQHF. The CDR3 DNA sequence: TGCGCCAGCAGCCAAGTCGGGGGCGACAATCAGCCCCAGCATTTT.

This clonotype was seen at least ten times. V gene TRBV5-1 combines with J gene TRBJ2-7; D is ambiguous. The germline V gene encodes CDR1 SGHRS and CDR2 YFSETQ. V was shortened by 0 bases and J by 3 bases, with 7 bases between the two germline ends. There are 13 residues in the CDR3. In DNA, the CDR3 is TGCGCCAGCAGCTTGGCCCTAGACTACGAGCAGTACTTC. Translating gives CASSLALDYEQYF.

J is TRBJ2-1 and V is TRBV5-6, with TRBD2 identical over 8 bases. The V and J ends lost 0 bases and 2 bases, in that order; junction bases with no gene match: 4. The V gene's germline CDR1 is SGHDT and CDR2 YYEEEE. The length of the CDR3 is 16 residues. The CDR3, as DNA: TGTGCCAGCAGCTTGGATAGCGGGGCTACCTACAATGAGCAGTTCTTC. It encodes CASSLDSGATYNEQFF.

Concerning this clonotype itself: Possible read error: a much larger clone is one base away. The chain employs TRBV7-6 and TRBJ1-4; perhaps TRBD1 as D (6 bases). CDR3 size: 15 residues. With 2 bases removed from V and 5 bases from J, the gap between germline ends came to 12 bases. From germline, CDR1 is SGHVS and CDR2 FNYEAQ. As DNA, the CDR3 is TGTGCCAGCAGCTTATCCCCAGGGGCGAATGAAAAACTGTTTTTT. This gives the protein CASSLSPGANEKLFF.

As regards this clonotype: A clone one base away is much larger, so this may be a read error. The chain employs TRBV29-1 and TRBJ2-3; no clear D. Germline V gives CDR1 SQVTM, CDR2 ANQGSEA. The CDR3 is 11 amino acids. V was cut by 4 bases and J by 7 bases, with 9 bases left in between. CDR3 bases: TGCAGCGTTGGGAAGTCTTATACGCAGTATTTT. This gives the protein CSVGKSYTQYF.

In its sample, this clonotype was seen many times. The chain uses TRBV12-3 or TRBV12-4 and TRBJ1-1; D not resolved. V dropped 6 bases and J dropped 2 bases, with 10 bases sitting between them. The CDR3 contains 13 residues. The CDR3 coding sequence is TGTGCCAGCAGCTCATTTTCTAACACTGAAGCTTTCTTT. Protein sequence: CASSSFSNTEAFF.

This clonotype has at least ten counts. This chain uses TRBV6-1 with TRBJ2-7; TRBD2 agrees at 7 bases. The CDR3 totals 15 residues. Germline CDR1 reads MNHNS; CDR2 reads SASEGT. V shed 3 bases and J 3 bases; nucleotides not matched to a gene: 8. In nucleotides, the CDR3 is TGTGCCAGCAGTGATGCCTGGGGGACTAACTACGAGCAGTACTTC. Protein product: CASSDAWGTNYEQYF.

The rearrangement uses TRBV7-9 and TRBJ2-7, with D unclear. The CDR3 is 18 amino acids. Per germline, CDR1 SEHNR and CDR2 FQNEAQ (reference sequence). Trimming shortened V by 3 bases and J by 0 bases, and 21 bases separated the two germline ends. The CDR3 DNA reads as TGTGCCAGCAGCTTCGTAGGGTACATCGGACGCAGCTCCTACGAGCAGTACTTC. It encodes CASSFVGYIGRSSYEQYF.

This clonotype was detected ten times or more. The chain carries TRBV4-1 and TRBJ2-5; the D call may be TRBD1 or TRBD2 (6 bases each). CDR1 MGHRA and CDR2 YSYEKL come from the germline V gene. V was shortened by 2 bases and J by 5 bases, with 12 bases between the two germline ends. CDR3 length: 14 residues. The CDR3 region has the DNA TGCGCCAGCAGCCAACACTGGGGGGCTGAGACCCAGTACTTC. Its protein product is CASSQHWGAETQYF.

The gene calls are TRBV5-1 and TRBJ2-7; D not resolved. CDR3 length: 14 amino acids. Germline V lookup: CDR1 SGHRS, CDR2 YFSETQ. The V end was cut by 7 bases, the J end by 1 base, with 15 bases between. CDR3 DNA sequence: TGCGCCAGCTGCGCCAGGCAACCGTCCTACGAGCAGTACTTC. Translating gives CASCARQPSYEQYF.

The rearrangement uses TRBV28 and TRBJ2-1; D call uncertain. Germline CDR1 reads MDHEN; CDR2 reads SYDVKM. V lost 3 bases and J lost 4, with 13 bases in between. The CDR3 has 15 residues. The CDR3 nucleotides are TGTGCCAGCAGTTTGCTACAGAGCCCATACAATGAGCAGTTCTTC. Encoded protein: CASSLLQSPYNEQFF.

J is TRBJ1-4 and V is TRBV5-1; D not certain. The V gene lost 1 base and the J gene lost 2 bases, with 9 bases spanning the gap. The germline CDR1 and CDR2 sequences are SGHRS and YFSETQ. The CDR3 has 15 amino acids. The CDR3 region is CASSLQRQTNEKLFF. The DNA for the CDR3 is TGCGCCAGCAGCTTGCAACGGCAGACTAATGAAAAACTGTTTTTT. Variable domain in full (rest from reference TRBV5-1 and TRBJ1-4): KAGVTQTPRYLIKTRGQQVTLSCSPISGHRSVSWYQQTPGQGLQFLFEYFSETQRNKGNFPGRFSGRQFSNSRSEMNVSTLELGDSALYLCASSLQRQTNEKLFFGSGTQLSVL.

Comment on this clonotype: This clone may be a read error of a much larger clone one base away. The rearrangement uses TRBV19 and TRBJ1-5; D is unclear. The length of the CDR3 is 14 residues. V lost 5 bases and J lost 4, with 12 bases in between. Germline V gene lookup returns CDR1 LNHDA and CDR2 SQIVND (reference sequence). The CDR3 spells CASSFWVRNQPQHF. The CDR3, as DNA: TGTGCCAGTAGTTTCTGGGTTAGGAATCAGCCCCAGCATTTT. The full variable domain, completed using reference TRBV19 and TRBJ1-5, is DGGITQSPKYLFRKEGQNVTLSCEQNLNHDAMYWYRQDPGQGLRLIYYSQIVNDFQKGDIAEGYSVSREKKESFPLTVTSAQKNPTAFYLCASSFWVRNQPQHFGDGTRLSIL.

The CDR3 sequence is CAWSRLAGVLEQFF. The CDR3 DNA sequence: TGTGCCTGGAGTCGATTAGCGGGAGTCCTTGAGCAGTTCTTC. This chain uses TRBV30 with TRBJ2-1; 9 nucleotides align to TRBD2. The CDR3 spans 14 residues. CDR1 is GTSNPN and CDR2 is SVGIG in the germline V gene (reference sequence). V shed 2 bases and J 9 bases; nucleotides not matched to a gene: 8.